This T cell receptor (beta chain) was identified in a study of blood T cell repertoires in COVID-19. At the level of the study: PBMCs, B-cell-depleted T cells, or T cells provided the cDNA or gDNA that made up the material.

Original analysis: The authors estimated nucleated cell counts from reference gene primer amplification. Data came from immunoSEQ multiplex PCR; TCRdb stores just in-frame clones and leaves some out. The V and J calls and clone size come from that table; D and trimming were worked out from the DNA. The sample includes around 170,000 clones, under 90% seen only once; the top ten take about 15%. Sequenced input: peripheral blood. The receptor was derived from a man between 25 and 39 years old with active or convalescent COVID-19.

The CDR3 spells CASSPTGGRTQYF. The DNA of the CDR3 is TGTGCCAGCTCACCAACAGGGGGTCGAACGCAGTATTTT. The rearrangement links TRBV18 to TRBJ2-3; 8 bases are a match to TRBD1. This CDR3 is 13 amino acids long. Germline values: CDR1 KGHSH, CDR2 LQKENI. After removal of 2 bases from V and 9 bases from J, the junction contained 4 bases not matched to a gene.